This T cell receptor (beta chain) was recovered during a study of beta chain features in type 1 diabetes. Overall study findings and caveats: Type 1 diabetes patients showed a moderate but significant shortening of TCRB CDR3s in all four CD4+ subsets. Fewer insertions but more deletions were seen at VDJ junctions in type 1 diabetes patients.

Concerning this clone itself: The antigen is not known.

Every isolated RNA sample was fully reverse transcribed, so sequencing captured expressed TCRB transcripts. Only in-frame clones appear in the TCRdb table, and some are missing; sequencing was by immunoSEQ multiplex PCR. The sample has 250,000 or so clones; more than 11% are singletons. The CDR3 loop spans 14 amino acids. The germline V gene encodes CDR1 SGHRS and CDR2 YFSETQ. The trim removed 5 bases at V and 7 bases at J, leaving 8 bases unmatched. Sequenced material: naive CD4+ T cells from blood. The receptor was isolated from a man aged 25 to 40 with type 1 diabetes. The chain joins TRBV5-1 to TRBJ2-2, with TRBD1 matching 7 bases. The CDR3: CASRERQGGGELFF. CDR3 nucleotides: TGCGCCAGCAGAGAAAGACAGGGCGGCGGGGAGCTGTTTTTT.